Described below is a single T cell receptor (beta chain) sequence and its context. The antigen is undetermined. DNA at approximately 200 ng, approximately 30,000 T cell genomes, went into sorted-subset replicate PCRs. This table comes from immunoSEQ multiplex PCR, and its TCRdb copy is limited to in-frame clones, with some not included. The table shows more than 500,000 clones, with approximately 95% occurring only once. The source of the sample is a study of shared clonotypes between healthy human individuals. Study results and limitations: Among non-shared clonotypes, generation probabilities were lower than among those shared by all four donors.

With V trimmed by 9 bases and J by 7 bases, 8 bases remained unmatched. The germline V gene has CDR1 SNHLY and CDR2 FYNNEI. The CDR3 is 13 residues long. The receptor comes from a woman aged 25-40 years in good health. The chain has TRBV2 and TRBJ2-1; 8 bases are a match to TRBD1. The source material was naive CD4+ T cells sorted from blood. Subset of the sample: CD45RA+ positively selected. DNA of the CDR3: TGTGCCAGTAGCGGACAGGGTCAGAATGAGCAGTTCTTC. It yields the protein CASSGQGQNEQFF.